The text below deals with one T cell receptor beta chain. This CDR3 region has 16 residues. CDR1 and CDR2 (germline): SNHLY, FYNNEI. Between the trimmed V and J ends, which lost 1 base and 0 bases, there was a span of 10 bases. This sample was taken from a study of T cell changes during pregnancy in multiple sclerosis. Repertoires were generated with immunoSEQ multiplex PCR, while TCRdb's copy carries only in-frame clones and drops some. This sample has 65,000 to 80,000 clones, with approximately 92% found just once. This specimen was peripheral blood, taken in the first trimester of pregnancy. The source is a female donor with multiple sclerosis, enrolled in a pregnancy study. V and J are TRBV2 and TRBJ2-1, with no clear D. The CDR3 reads CASSEVPPSSYNEQFF. DNA of the CDR3: TGTGCCAGCAGTGAAGTGCCTCCCAGCTCCTACAATGAGCAGTTCTTC.